This TCR beta chain originates from a study of blood T cell repertoires in COVID-19. The overall study: The cDNA or gDNA used as material had been derived from T cells, B-cell-depleted T cells, or PBMCs.

Authors' data handling: Reference gene primer amplification yielded estimated nucleated cell counts. Clones were sequenced by immunoSEQ multiplex PCR, and TCRdb holds only the in-frame ones, with some missing. The V and J calls and clone size come from that table; D and trimming were worked out from the DNA. The repertoire holds around 230,000 clones, with 88% as singletons. Clinical history reported by participants formed the basis on which cohorts were assigned. Resolution of symptoms, clearance, or two negative PCRs was present in recovered Cohort 3 donors. The receptor was derived from a woman in her twenties or thirties who had recovered from COVID-19. The specimen was PBMCs or T cells enriched from blood (not recorded which).

The CDR3 is CASSYSDTYNEQFF. CDR3 coding DNA: TGTGCCAGCAGTTACTCGGACACCTACAATGAGCAGTTCTTC. V and J are TRBV7-9 and TRBJ2-1, with D perhaps TRBD1 (5 bases). V was trimmed by 6 bases and J by 2 bases, leaving 11 bases between them. Germline V gene data show CDR1 as SEHNR and CDR2 as FQNEAQ (reference sequence). This CDR3 is 14 amino acids long. Full variable domain (rest looked up from reference TRBV7-9 and TRBJ2-1): DTGVSQNPRHKITKRGQNVTFRCDPISEHNRLYWYRQTLGQGPEFLTYFQNEAQLEKSRLLSDRFSAERPKGSFSTLEIQRTEQGDSAMYLCASSYSDTYNEQFFGPGTRLTVL.